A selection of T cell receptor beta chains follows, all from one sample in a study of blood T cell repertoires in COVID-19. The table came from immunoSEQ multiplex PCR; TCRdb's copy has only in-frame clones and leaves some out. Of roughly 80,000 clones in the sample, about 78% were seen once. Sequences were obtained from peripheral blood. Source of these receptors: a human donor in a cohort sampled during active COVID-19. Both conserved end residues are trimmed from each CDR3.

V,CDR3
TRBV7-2,ASSQTQGSSYEQY
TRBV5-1,ASSLDAYEQY
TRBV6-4,ASSDGTGVSNEQF
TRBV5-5,ASSPPVSRGGGYT
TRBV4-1,ASGLAFADTQY
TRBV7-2,ASSPYDPGQGMVGNTIY
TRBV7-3,ASSSIGVGEQF
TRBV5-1,ASSILAGGPTEQF
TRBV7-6,ASSQRAGGSYEQY
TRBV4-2,ASSQDTGSQWGYT
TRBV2,ASPRDRGVTEQF
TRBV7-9,ASSSRDRGNTEAF
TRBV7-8,ASKIEGNTNEKLF
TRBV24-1,ATSDWGQGEAF
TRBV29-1,SVEDLTHSNYGYT
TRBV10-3,AISESQGAYEGNQPQH